Described below is a single T cell receptor beta chain sequence and its context. The assay was immunoSEQ multiplex PCR, and TCRdb's table has in-frame clones only and misses some. The table records some 150,000 clones, 93% of them present only once. This CDR3 spans 16 amino acids. CDR1 KGHSH and CDR2 LQKENI come from the germline V gene. The V gene lost 5 bases and the J gene lost 0 bases, with 14 bases spanning the gap. These data originate in a study of control samples from healthy donors and cancer patients. Sequencing input: blood. V usage is TRBV18 and J usage is TRBJ1-5; D is perhaps TRBD1 (6 bases). The receptor was isolated from a man aged 50 to 60 in good health. The DNA of the CDR3 is TGTGCCAGCTCAAAGGGAAAGGGGGATAGCAATCAGCCCCAGCATTTT. Protein product: CASSKGKGDSNQPQHF.